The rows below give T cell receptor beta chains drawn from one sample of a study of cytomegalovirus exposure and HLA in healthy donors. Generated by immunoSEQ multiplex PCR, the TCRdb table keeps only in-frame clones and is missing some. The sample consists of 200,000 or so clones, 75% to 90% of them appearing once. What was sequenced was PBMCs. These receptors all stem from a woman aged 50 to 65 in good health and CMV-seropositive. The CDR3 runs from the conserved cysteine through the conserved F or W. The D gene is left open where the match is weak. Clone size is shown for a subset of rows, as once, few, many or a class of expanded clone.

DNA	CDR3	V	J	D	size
TGTGCCAGCACTTTGGCGGGGGGGACAGATACGCAGTATTTT	CASTLAGGTDTQYF	TRBV7-6	TRBJ2-3	TRBD2	NA
TGCGCCAGCAGCTTGGGGGGGGCGCCGGCGGCTTTCTTT	CASSLGGAPAAFF	TRBV4-1	TRBJ1-1	NA	NA
TGCAGTGCTAACCAGGGCATCGAGCAGTACTTC	CSANQGIEQYF	TRBV20-1	TRBJ2-7	NA	few
NA	CSTSGASTDTQYF	TRBV29-1	TRBJ2-3	NA	NA
TGTGCCAGCAGTTACCGGGAGAATAATTCACCCCTCCACTTT	CASSYRENNSPLHF	TRBV6-5	TRBJ1-6	NA	NA
TGTGCCAGCAGCGAATTCGGACAGGGGAGCACCGGGGAGCTGTTTTTT	CASSEFGQGSTGELFF	TRBV9	TRBJ2-2	TRBD1	NA
TGCGCCAGCAGCCGAAGCGAGCGGGGGGGCCGGAACACCGGGGAGCTGTTTTTT	CASSRSERGGRNTGELFF	TRBV4-1	TRBJ2-2	TRBD2	NA
TGTGCCAGCAGTGGTGGGGATTTAGGACTAGCGGGGAGCTACGAGCAGTACTTC	CASSGGDLGLAGSYEQYF	TRBV27	TRBJ2-7	TRBD2	NA
TGTGCCAGCAGCGGGAGTCTAACAGATACGCAGTATTTT	CASSGSLTDTQYF	TRBV9	TRBJ2-3	NA	once
TGTGCCAGCAGTTTACGAGGGGAGCAGTACTTC	CASSLRGEQYF	TRBV27	TRBJ2-7	NA	NA
TGTGCCAGCAGTGAAATAACGCTAGCGGGCCCGAGCTCCTACAAGCAGTACTTC	CASSEITLAGPSSYKQYF	TRBV2	TRBJ2-7	TRBD2	NA
TGTGCCAGCAGCCCCCCAGGCGGGGGGGTCTCAGATACGCAGTATTTT	CASSPPGGGVSDTQYF	TRBV11-2	TRBJ2-3	TRBD2	NA
TGTGCCAGCAGCCAAGACAGGGGGCACGAGACCCAGTACTTC	CASSQDRGHETQYF	TRBV7-2	TRBJ2-5	TRBD1	NA
TGTGCCAGTAGTATAGAAAGACAGGGCGGCACTGAAGCTTTCTTT	CASSIERQGGTEAFF	TRBV19	TRBJ1-1	TRBD1	NA
TGTGCCAGCAGCTTAGGGACAGGCATCCCCTACGAGCAGTACTTC	CASSLGTGIPYEQYF	TRBV11-3	TRBJ2-7	TRBD1	NA
TGCGCCAGCAGCCCCCCTCCCGACAGGGTGAACCCTAACATTCAGTACTTC	CASSPPPDRVNPNIQYF	TRBV4-1	TRBJ2-4	TRBD1	NA
TGTGCCAGCAGCTTACAAGCGGGGGGGGAGACCCAGTACTTC	CASSLQAGGETQYF	TRBV7-9	TRBJ2-5	TRBD2	NA
TGTGCCAGCAGTTACCTCGGGTTGGAAAACACCATATATTTT	CASSYLGLENTIYF	TRBV6-5	TRBJ1-3	NA	NA
TGTGCCAGCAGCGTTAGTAACCTGATGGGGACAGGGGTAACAGATACGCAGTATTTT	CASSVSNLMGTGVTDTQYF	TRBV9	TRBJ2-3	TRBD1	NA
TGCGCCAGCAGCTTGGAGGGGAATACCTACGAGCAGTACTTC	CASSLEGNTYEQYF	TRBV5-1	TRBJ2-7	NA	NA
TGTGCCAGTAGAACTCACCCGCAGGGCGGTGAGGGCTACACCTTC	CASRTHPQGGEGYTF	TRBV19	TRBJ1-2	NA	once
TGTGCCAGCAGTGACTCGAGGCACAGGGTTTGCTCTCAGCCCCAGCATTTT	CASSDSRHRVCSQPQHF	TRBV6-4	TRBJ1-5	NA	NA
TGTGCCAGCACCCGAGAGCATGAGCAGTTCTTC	CASTREHEQFF	TRBV2	TRBJ2-1	NA	NA
TGTGCCAGCAGTTTCGACAGTAAAAGGAAACAGCCCCAGCATTTT	CASSFDSKRKQPQHF	TRBV28	TRBJ1-5	NA	NA
TGTGCCAGCAGAACGAGGGACAGGGTAACAGATACGCAGTATTTT	CASRTRDRVTDTQYF	TRBV6-1	TRBJ2-3	TRBD1	NA
TGCGCCAGCAGCCAAGATCTGCAGACAGGGCCCTATAATTCACCCCTCCACTTT	CASSQDLQTGPYNSPLHF	TRBV4-1	TRBJ1-6	TRBD1	NA
TGCGCCAGCAGTGAGGACAGAACGAAAGGCTACACCTTC	CASSEDRTKGYTF	TRBV10-1	TRBJ1-2	NA	NA
TGTGCCAGCAGCGTGACTAGCGGGGGGTACACAGATTCGCAGTATTTT	CASSVTSGGYTDSQYF	TRBV7-2	TRBJ2-3	TRBD2	NA
TGTGCCAGCAGCCCGCGGAGGGATGGCGGGGAGCTGTTTTTT	CASSPRRDGGELFF	TRBV11-3	TRBJ2-2	NA	NA
TGTGCCAGTAAATCGCAGGGGAAGAAGAACACTGAAGCTTTCTTT	CASKSQGKKNTEAFF	TRBV19	TRBJ1-1	NA	NA
TGTGCCAGCAGCTGGCCGAGGACAGGGACCGGGGCCAACGTCCTGACTTTC	CASSWPRTGTGANVLTF	TRBV5-8	TRBJ2-6	TRBD1	NA
TGTGCCAGCGGCCGGCGGGACAGCCGGTACAACACTGAAGCTTTCTTT	CASGRRDSRYNTEAFF	TRBV5-6	TRBJ1-1	TRBD1	NA
TGTGCCAGCAGTGTTCTCCAGACCTACGAGCAGTACTTC	CASSVLQTYEQYF	TRBV28	TRBJ2-7	NA	NA
TGTGCCAGCCGAAGGCAGGCCCACGGCTACACCTTC	CASRRQAHGYTF	TRBV5-4	TRBJ1-2	NA	once
TGTGCCAGTAGTATAAGGAGGGACAGGGGAGCGAGGACTGAAGCTTTCTTT	CASSIRRDRGARTEAFF	TRBV19	TRBJ1-1	TRBD1	NA
TGTGCCAGCAGTGAAGCCCTACAAGAGACCCAGTACTTC	CASSEALQETQYF	TRBV6-1	TRBJ2-5	NA	NA
TGTGCCAGCAGCCCCAGACAGGGGGTTAACACTGAAGCTTTCTTT	CASSPRQGVNTEAFF	TRBV7-9	TRBJ1-1	TRBD1	NA
TGTGCCAGCACTCGGGGAGGGGACTACGAGCAGTACTTC	CASTRGGDYEQYF	TRBV6-5	TRBJ2-7	TRBD2	NA
TGTGCCAGCAGCTTCGATCCGGGGGGCTCCTACGAGCAGTACTTC	CASSFDPGGSYEQYF	TRBV11-2	TRBJ2-7	TRBD2	NA
TGTGCCAGCTCACCGGCCGACAGGGTTGATACTGAAGCTTTCTTT	CASSPADRVDTEAFF	TRBV18	TRBJ1-1	TRBD1	NA
TGTGCCAGCAGCCCAGAAGGGGGCGCGACTTACGAGCAGTACTTC	CASSPEGGATYEQYF	TRBV9	TRBJ2-7	TRBD1	NA
TGTGCCAGCAGTGAATACAGGGGGAGGCAAGAGACCCAGTACTTC	CASSEYRGRQETQYF	TRBV25-1	TRBJ2-5	NA	NA
TGTTCCAGCAGCCCGGGACACCCGCCCTACGAGCAGTACTTC	CSSSPGHPPYEQYF	TRBV7-9	TRBJ2-7	NA	NA
TGTGCCAGCAGCTTAGCCAGGGATCGCACAGATACGCAGTATTTT	CASSLARDRTDTQYF	TRBV7-2	TRBJ2-3	NA	NA
TGTGCCAGTAGTATATGGGGAGAAGCCCAAGAGACCCAGTACTTC	CASSIWGEAQETQYF	TRBV19	TRBJ2-5	NA	once
TGTGCCTGGAGGATCAGAGCGGGGGCAGATACGCAGTATTTT	CAWRIRAGADTQYF	TRBV30	TRBJ2-3	TRBD2	NA
TGTGCCAGCTCACCACAAAGGGGGCATTTAGATACGCAGTATTTT	CASSPQRGHLDTQYF	TRBV18	TRBJ2-3	TRBD1	few
TGCGCCAGCAGCGCCGACACAGGGGGTCGGAATGGCTACACCTTC	CASSADTGGRNGYTF	TRBV5-1	TRBJ1-2	TRBD1	NA
TGTGCCAGCAGTGAACAGAAAATCTATGGCTACACCTTC	CASSEQKIYGYTF	TRBV6-1	TRBJ1-2	NA	NA
TGTGCCAGCAGCAAAGGTTTGCGTTCCGGACAGATCTTAAACACTGAAGCTTTCTTT	CASSKGLRSGQILNTEAFF	TRBV21-1	TRBJ1-1	NA	NA
TGTGCCAGTAGTATTACAGACAGGGGGAATCCCTCCTACGAGCAGTACTTC	CASSITDRGNPSYEQYF	TRBV19	TRBJ2-7	TRBD1	NA
TGTGCCAGCAGCTTATCAGTGACAGGGAACATGAACACTGAAGCTTTCTTT	CASSLSVTGNMNTEAFF	TRBV7-9	TRBJ1-1	TRBD1	NA
TGTGCCAGCACCTCGGGACAATGGACTGAAGCTTTCTTT	CASTSGQWTEAFF	TRBV2	TRBJ1-1	NA	NA
TGTGCCAGTAGTAACCGGGAACCGAACACTGAAGCTTTCTTT	CASSNREPNTEAFF	TRBV19	TRBJ1-1	NA	NA
TGTGCCAGCAGTTATTTTGAGGTGGAGACCCAGTACTTC	CASSYFEVETQYF	TRBV2	TRBJ2-5	NA	NA
TGTGCCAGCAGCTTGGAACTAGCGGGGGGCAGCAATGAGCAGTTCTTC	CASSLELAGGSNEQFF	TRBV5-6	TRBJ2-1	TRBD2	once
TGTGCCAGCACTCAACTAGCAGGCCAGGATACGCAGTATTTT	CASTQLAGQDTQYF	TRBV6-1	TRBJ2-3	NA	few